The rows below give T cell receptor beta chains drawn from one sample of a study of shared clonotypes between healthy human individuals. Generated by immunoSEQ multiplex PCR, the TCRdb table keeps only in-frame clones and is missing some. The sample records 850,000 to 1,200,000 clones, approximately 68% being singletons. Sequencing was carried out using memory CD4+ T cells sorted from blood. These receptors all stem from a man between 18 and 29 years old in good health. Each CDR3 is given with its conserved first and last residue.

>TRBV5-6|TRBJ2-7
CASSSLASHPYEQYF
>TRBV21-1|TRBJ2-5
CASERTTGRSQETQYF
>TRBV11-2|TRBJ2-1
CASSPISGRTNEQFF
>TRBV30|TRBJ2-2
CAWKLAGAGELFF
>TRBV25-1|TRBJ1-1
CASNRGGTGVAFF
>TRBV12-5|TRBJ2-7
CASGKAGQGAHEQYF
>TRBV11-1|TRBJ2-5
CASSLAPGGQETQYF
>TRBV30|TRBJ1-2
CAWSVPGYGYTF
>TRBV5-1|TRBJ1-5
CASSGGDRINQPQHF
>TRBV10-1|TRBJ2-4
CASSQGDRWAKNIQYF
>TRBV28|TRBJ2-4
CASSSGGGFSKNIQYF
>TRBV5-6|TRBJ1-1
CASSSGTGVNTEAFF
>TRBV19|TRBJ2-3
CASSPGGAADTQYF
>TRBV2|TRBJ2-3
CASRLGLAGSTDTQYF
>TRBV6-6|.
CASNRQGASYEQYF
>TRBV10-3|TRBJ1-6
CAIRADQNSPLHF
>TRBV10-3|TRBJ1-1
CAIMGRADTEAFF
>TRBV11-3|TRBJ2-1
CASSFSGGAGEQFF
>TRBV5-1|TRBJ2-1
CASGQGEQFF
>TRBV29-1|TRBJ2-3
CSLLGLAGFSTDTQYF
>TRBV4-2|TRBJ2-5
CASSQDVLQTQYF
>TRBV7-2|TRBJ2-7
CASSLSSAILYEQYF
>TRBV10-2|TRBJ2-1
CASRSGGANEQFF
>TRBV7-6|TRBJ2-1
CASSPLVAGGNYNEQFF
>TRBV5-1|TRBJ2-2
CASSLTETGTGELFF
>TRBV27|TRBJ1-1
CASNKFPNTEAFF
>TRBV7-6|TRBJ2-7
CASSPWDGGTTYSYEQYF
>TRBV6-1|TRBJ1-5
CASSEVGGWQPQHF
>TRBV2|TRBJ1-2
CASSLTTGQTYGYTF
>TRBV5-1|TRBJ1-2
CASSYETASGGYTF
>TRBV6-5|TRBJ1-2
CASSSEVGGYTF
>TRBV6-1|TRBJ1-5
CASSARQSEISNQPQHF
>TRBV4-1|TRBJ2-7
CASSPRLGAGEYF
>TRBV5-1|TRBJ1-4
CASSPGDTRPGREKLFF
>TRBV2|TRBJ1-5
CASSEGRSNQPQHF